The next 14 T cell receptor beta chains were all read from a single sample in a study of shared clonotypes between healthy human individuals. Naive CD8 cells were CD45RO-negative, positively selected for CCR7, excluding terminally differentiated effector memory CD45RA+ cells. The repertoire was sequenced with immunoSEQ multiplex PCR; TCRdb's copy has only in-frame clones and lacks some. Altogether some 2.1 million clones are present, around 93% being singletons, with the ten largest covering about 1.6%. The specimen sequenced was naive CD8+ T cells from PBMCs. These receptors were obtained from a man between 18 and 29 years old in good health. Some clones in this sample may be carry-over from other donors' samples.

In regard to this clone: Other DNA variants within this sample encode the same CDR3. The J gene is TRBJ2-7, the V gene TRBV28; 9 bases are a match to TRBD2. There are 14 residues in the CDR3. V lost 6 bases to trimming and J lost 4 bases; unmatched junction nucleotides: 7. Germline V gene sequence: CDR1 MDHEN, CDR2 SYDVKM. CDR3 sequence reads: CASSLISGRYEQYF. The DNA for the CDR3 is TGTGCCAGCAGCTTAATTAGCGGGAGATACGAGCAGTACTTC.

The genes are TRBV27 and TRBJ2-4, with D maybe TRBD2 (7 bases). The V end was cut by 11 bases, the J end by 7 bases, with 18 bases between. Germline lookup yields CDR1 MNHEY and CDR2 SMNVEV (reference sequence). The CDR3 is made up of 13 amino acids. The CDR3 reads CASGLGRGNIQYF. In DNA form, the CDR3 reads TGTGCCTCGGGGCTGGGGAGGGGGAACATTCAGTACTTC.

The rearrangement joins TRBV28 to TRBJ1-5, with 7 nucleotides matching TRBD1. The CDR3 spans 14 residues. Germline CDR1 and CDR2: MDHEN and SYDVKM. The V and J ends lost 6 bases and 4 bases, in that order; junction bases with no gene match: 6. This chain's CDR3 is CASRLDRENQPQHF. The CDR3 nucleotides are TGTGCCAGCAGGCTCGACAGGGAAAATCAGCCCCAGCATTTT.

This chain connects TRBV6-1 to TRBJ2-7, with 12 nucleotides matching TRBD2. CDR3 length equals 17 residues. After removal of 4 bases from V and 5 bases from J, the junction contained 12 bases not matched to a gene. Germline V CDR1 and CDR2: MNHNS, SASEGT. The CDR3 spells CASSVLAGGPTGDEQYF. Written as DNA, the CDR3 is TGTGCCAGCAGTGTACTAGCGGGAGGCCCAACGGGAGACGAGCAGTACTTC.

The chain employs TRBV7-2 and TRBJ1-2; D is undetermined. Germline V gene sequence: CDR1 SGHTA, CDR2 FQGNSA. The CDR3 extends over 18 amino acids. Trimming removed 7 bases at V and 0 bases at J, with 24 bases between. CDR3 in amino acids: CASIPSGGWGITNYGYTF. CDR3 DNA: TGTGCCAGCATCCCTTCGGGTGGGTGGGGTATAACTAACTATGGCTACACCTTC.

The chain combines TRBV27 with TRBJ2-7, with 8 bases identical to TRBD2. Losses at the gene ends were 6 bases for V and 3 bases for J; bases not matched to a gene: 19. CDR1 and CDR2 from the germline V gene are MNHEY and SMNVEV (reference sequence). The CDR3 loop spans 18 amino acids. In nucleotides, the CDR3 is TGTGCCAGCAGCCCACTAGCGGCATATAAGGAGGGGGTCTACGAGCAGTACTTC. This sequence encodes CASSPLAAYKEGVYEQYF.

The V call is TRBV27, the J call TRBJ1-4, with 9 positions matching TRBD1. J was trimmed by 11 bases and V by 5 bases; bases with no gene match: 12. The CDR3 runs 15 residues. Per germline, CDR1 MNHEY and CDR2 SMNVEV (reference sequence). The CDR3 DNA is TGTGCCAGCAGTGTAACAGGGGGCGATTCGCGGAAACTGTTTTTT. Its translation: CASSVTGGDSRKLFF.

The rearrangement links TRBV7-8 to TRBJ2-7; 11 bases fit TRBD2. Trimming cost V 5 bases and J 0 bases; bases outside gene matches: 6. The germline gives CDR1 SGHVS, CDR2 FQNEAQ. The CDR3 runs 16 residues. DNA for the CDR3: TGTGCCAGCAGCCATAGCGGGAGGGAAACCTCCTACGAGCAGTACTTC. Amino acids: CASSHSGRETSYEQYF. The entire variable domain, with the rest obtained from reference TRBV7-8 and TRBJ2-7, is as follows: GAGVSQSPRYKVAKRGQDVALRCDPISGHVSLFWYQQALGQGPEFLTYFQNEAQLDKSGLPSDRFFAERPEGSVSTLKIQRTQQEDSAVYLCASSHSGRETSYEQYFGPGTRLTVT.

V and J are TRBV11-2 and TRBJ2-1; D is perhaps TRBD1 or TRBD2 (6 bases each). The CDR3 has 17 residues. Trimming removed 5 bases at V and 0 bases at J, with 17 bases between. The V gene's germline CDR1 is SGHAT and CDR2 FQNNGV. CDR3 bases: TGTGCCAGCAGCCTATTGGGGGGCCAGAGCTCCTACAATGAGCAGTTCTTC. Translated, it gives CASSLLGGQSSYNEQFF. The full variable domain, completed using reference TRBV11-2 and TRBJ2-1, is EAGVAQSPRYKIIEKRQSVAFWCNPISGHATLYWYQQILGQGPKLLIQFQNNGVVDDSQLPKDRFSAERLKGVDSTLKIQPAKLEDSAVYLCASSLLGGQSSYNEQFFGPGTRLTVL.

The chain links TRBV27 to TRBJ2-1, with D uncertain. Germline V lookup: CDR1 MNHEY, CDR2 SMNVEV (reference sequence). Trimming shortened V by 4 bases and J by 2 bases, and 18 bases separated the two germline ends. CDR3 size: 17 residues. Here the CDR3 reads CASSSRTDTIPYNEQFF. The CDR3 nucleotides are TGTGCCAGCAGTTCACGTACTGATACAATACCCTACAATGAGCAGTTCTTC.

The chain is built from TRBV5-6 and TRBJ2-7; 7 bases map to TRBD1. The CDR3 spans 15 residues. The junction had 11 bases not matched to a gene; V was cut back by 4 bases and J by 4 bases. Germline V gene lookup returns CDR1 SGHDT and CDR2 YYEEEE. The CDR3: CASSPGMGQMYEQYF. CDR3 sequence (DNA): TGTGCCAGCAGCCCCGGGATGGGACAGATGTACGAGCAGTACTTC. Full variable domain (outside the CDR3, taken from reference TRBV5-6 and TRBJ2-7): DAGVTQSPTHLIKTRGQQVTLRCSPKSGHDTVSWYQQALGQGPQFIFQYYEEEERQRGNFPDRFSGHQFPNYSSELNVNALLLGDSALYLCASSPGMGQMYEQYFGPGTRLTVT.

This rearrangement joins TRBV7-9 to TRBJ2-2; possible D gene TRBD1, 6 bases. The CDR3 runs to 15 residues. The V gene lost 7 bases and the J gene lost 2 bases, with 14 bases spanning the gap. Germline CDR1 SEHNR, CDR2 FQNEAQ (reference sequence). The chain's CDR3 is CASTRTDRNTGELFF. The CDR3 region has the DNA TGTGCCAGCACCCGAACGGACAGAAACACCGGGGAGCTGTTTTTT.

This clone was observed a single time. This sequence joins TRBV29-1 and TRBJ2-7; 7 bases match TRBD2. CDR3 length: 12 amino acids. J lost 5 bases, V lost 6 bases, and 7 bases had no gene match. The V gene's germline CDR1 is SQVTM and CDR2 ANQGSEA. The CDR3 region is CSVGLNYDEQYF. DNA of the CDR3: TGCAGCGTGGGACTAAACTACGACGAGCAGTACTTC.

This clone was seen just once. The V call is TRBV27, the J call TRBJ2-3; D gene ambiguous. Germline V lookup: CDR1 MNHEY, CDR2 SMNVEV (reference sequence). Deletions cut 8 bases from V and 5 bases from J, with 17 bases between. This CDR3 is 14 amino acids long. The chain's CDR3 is CASAAVAAGDTQYF. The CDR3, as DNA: TGTGCCAGCGCAGCAGTTGCAGCAGGAGATACGCAGTATTTT.